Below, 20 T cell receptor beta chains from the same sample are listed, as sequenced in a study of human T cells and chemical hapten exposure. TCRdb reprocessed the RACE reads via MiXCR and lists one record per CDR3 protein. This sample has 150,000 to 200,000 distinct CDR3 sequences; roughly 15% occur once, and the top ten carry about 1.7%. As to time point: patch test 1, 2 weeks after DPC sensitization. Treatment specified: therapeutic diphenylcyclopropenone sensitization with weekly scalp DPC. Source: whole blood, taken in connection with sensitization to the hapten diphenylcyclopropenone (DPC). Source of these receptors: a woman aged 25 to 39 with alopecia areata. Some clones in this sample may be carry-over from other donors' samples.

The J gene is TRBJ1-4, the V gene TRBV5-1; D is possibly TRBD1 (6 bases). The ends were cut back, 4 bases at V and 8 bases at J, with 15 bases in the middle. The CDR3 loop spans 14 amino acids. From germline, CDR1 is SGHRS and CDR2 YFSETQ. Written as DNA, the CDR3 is TGCGCCAGCAGCCTACAGGGTCCATACGAAAAACTGTTTTTT. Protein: CASSLQGPYEKLFF.

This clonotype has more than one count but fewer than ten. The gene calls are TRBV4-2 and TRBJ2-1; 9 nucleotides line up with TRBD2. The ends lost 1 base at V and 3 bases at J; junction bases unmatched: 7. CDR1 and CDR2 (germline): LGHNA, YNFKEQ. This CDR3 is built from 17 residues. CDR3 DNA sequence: TGTGCCAGCAGCCAAGGATCAGCGGGGGGCAACTACAATGAGCAGTTCTTC. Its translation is CASSQGSAGGNYNEQFF.

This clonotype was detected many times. The CDR3 loop reads CASSQLNLEQFF. CDR3 bases: TGTGCCAGCAGCCAACTTAACCTGGAGCAGTTCTTC. J is TRBJ2-1 and V is TRBV3-1; D is unclear. The CDR3 is made up of 12 amino acids. Germline values: CDR1 LGHDT, CDR2 YNNKEL (reference sequence). Trimming removed 2 bases at V and 10 bases at J, with 9 bases between.

DNA of the CDR3: TGTGCCAGCAGCCCCGGAGGGGGCCGACAAGAGACCCAGTACTTC. Protein product: CASSPGGGRQETQYF. The chain carries TRBV6-1 and TRBJ2-5; D is possibly TRBD1 (7 bases). The ends were cut back, 6 bases at V and 2 bases at J, with 16 bases in the middle. The germline V gene encodes CDR1 MNHNS and CDR2 SASEGT. This CDR3 has 15 amino acids.

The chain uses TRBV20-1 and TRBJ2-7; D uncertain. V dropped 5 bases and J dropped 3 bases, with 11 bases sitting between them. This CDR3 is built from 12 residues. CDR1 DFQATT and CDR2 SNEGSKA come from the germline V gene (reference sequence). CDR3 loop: CSADGLSYEQYF. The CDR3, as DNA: TGCAGTGCTGACGGCCTTAGCTACGAGCAGTACTTC.

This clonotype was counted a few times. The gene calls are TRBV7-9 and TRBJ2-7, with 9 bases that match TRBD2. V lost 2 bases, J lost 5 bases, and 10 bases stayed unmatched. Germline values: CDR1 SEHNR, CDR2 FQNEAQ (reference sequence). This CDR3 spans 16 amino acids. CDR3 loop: CASSLSGASGENEQYF. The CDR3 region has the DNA TGTGCCAGCAGCTTATCTGGGGCTAGCGGGGAAAACGAGCAGTACTTC.

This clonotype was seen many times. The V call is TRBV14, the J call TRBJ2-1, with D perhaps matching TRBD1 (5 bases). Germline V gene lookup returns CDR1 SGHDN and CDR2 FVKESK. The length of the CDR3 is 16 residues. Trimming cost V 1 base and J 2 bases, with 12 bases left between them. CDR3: CASSQVRRVPYNEQFF. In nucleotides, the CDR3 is TGTGCCAGCAGCCAAGTTCGCAGGGTTCCCTACAATGAGCAGTTCTTC.

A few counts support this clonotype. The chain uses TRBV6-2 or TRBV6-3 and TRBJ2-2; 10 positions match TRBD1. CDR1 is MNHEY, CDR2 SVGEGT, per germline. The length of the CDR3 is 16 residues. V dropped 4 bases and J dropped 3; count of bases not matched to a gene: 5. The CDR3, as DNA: TGTGCCAGCAGTTCTCTCGGGACAGGGGACACCGGGGAGCTGTTTTTT. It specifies CASSSLGTGDTGELFF.

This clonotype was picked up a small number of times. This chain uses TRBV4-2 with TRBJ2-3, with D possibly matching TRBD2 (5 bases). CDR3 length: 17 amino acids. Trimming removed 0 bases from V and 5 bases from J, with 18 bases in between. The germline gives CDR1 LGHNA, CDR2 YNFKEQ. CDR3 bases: TGTGCCAGCAGCCAAGAAGATGGCGCGGGTGTAGGAGATACGCAGTATTTT. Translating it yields CASSQEDGAGVGDTQYF.

CDR3 bases: TGTGCCAGCAGCTCGCTGACAGGGAGGACCGGGGAGCTGTTTTTT. It codes for CASSSLTGRTGELFF. This chain links TRBV5-5 with TRBJ2-2, with D perhaps matching TRBD1 (7 bases). Per the germline V gene, CDR1 is SGHKS and CDR2 is YYEKEE (reference sequence). The CDR3 runs 15 residues. Between the trimmed V and J ends, which lost 3 bases and 5 bases, there was a span of 14 bases.

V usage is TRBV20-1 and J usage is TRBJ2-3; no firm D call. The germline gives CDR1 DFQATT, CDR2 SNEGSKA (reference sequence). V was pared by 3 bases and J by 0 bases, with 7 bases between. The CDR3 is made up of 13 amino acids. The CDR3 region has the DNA TGCAGTGCTAGGCTCCCCAGCACAGATACGCAGTATTTT. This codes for CSARLPSTDTQYF.

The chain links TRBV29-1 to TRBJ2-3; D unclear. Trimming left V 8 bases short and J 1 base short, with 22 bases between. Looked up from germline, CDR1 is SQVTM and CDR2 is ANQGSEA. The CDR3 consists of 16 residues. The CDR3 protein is CSLSGPRALGTDTQYF. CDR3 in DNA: TGCAGCCTTTCAGGCCCTCGGGCCCTAGGCACAGATACGCAGTATTTT.

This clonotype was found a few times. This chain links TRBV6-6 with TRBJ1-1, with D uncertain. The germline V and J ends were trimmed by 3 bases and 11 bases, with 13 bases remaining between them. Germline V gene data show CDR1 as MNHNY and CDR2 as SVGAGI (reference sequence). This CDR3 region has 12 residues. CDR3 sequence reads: CASSYGPLGAFF. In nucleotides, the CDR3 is TGTGCCAGCAGTTATGGGCCTCTGGGGGCTTTCTTT.

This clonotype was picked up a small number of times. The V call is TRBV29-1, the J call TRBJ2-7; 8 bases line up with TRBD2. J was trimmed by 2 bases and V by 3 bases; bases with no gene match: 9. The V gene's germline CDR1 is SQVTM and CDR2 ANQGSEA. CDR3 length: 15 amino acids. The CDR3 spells CSVELRAGGAYEQYF. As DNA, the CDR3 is TGCAGCGTTGAGTTGCGGGCGGGAGGAGCCTACGAGCAGTACTTC.

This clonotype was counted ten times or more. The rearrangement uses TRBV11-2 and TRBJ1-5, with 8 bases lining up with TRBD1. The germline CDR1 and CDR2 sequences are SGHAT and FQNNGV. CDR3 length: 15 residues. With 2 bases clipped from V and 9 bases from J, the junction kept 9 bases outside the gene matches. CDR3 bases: TGTGCCAGCAGCTTATCCGGACAGGGTTTTGGGCCCCAGCATTTT. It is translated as CASSLSGQGFGPQHF.

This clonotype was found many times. The CDR3 DNA sequence: TGCGCCAGCAGTAGGGCCGCAACTAATGAAAAACTGTTTTTT. Its translation is CASSRAATNEKLFF. The chain couples TRBV5-1 to TRBJ1-4; no firm D call. Looked up from germline, CDR1 is SGHRS and CDR2 is YFSETQ. Trimming left V 5 bases short and J 0 bases short, with 8 bases between. The CDR3 spans 14 residues.

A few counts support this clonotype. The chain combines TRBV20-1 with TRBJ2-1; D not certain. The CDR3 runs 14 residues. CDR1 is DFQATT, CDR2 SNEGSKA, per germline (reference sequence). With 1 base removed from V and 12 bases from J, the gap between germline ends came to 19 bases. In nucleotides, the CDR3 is TGCAGTGCTAGAGTTCAGACCCCCCTGGGTTCGCAGTTCTTC. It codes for CSARVQTPLGSQFF.

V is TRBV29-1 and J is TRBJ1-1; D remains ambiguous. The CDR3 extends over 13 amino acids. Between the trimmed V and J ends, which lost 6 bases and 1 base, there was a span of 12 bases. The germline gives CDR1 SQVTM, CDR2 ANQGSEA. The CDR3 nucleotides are TGCAGCGTGAGAGTTAATGCGAACACTGAAGCTTTCTTT. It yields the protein CSVRVNANTEAFF.

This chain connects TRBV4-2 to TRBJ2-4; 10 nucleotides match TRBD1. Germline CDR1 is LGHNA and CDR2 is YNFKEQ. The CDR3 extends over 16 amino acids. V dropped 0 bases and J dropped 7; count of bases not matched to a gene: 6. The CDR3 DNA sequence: TGTGCCAGCAGCCAAGAGCAGACAGGGGGCGAGAACATTCAGTACTTC. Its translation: CASSQEQTGGENIQYF.

The CDR3 sequence is CASSPRDSQYEQYF. The CDR3 DNA follows: TGTGCCAGCAGCCCACGGGACAGCCAATACGAGCAGTACTTC. This chain links TRBV9 with TRBJ2-7; 7 bases agree with TRBD1. CDR3 length: 14 residues. V dropped 4 bases and J dropped 4; count of bases not matched to a gene: 8. In germline, CDR1 is SGDLS, CDR2 YYNGEE.